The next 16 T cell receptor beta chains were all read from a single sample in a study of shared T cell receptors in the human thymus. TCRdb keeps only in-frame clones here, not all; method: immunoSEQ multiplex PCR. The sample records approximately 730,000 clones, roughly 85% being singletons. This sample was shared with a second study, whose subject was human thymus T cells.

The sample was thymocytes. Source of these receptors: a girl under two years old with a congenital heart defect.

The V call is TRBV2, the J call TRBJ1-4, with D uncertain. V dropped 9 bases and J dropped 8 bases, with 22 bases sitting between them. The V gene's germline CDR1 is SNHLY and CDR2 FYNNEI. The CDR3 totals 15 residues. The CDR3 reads CARSDSGSSEEKLFF. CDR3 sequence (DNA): TGTGCCAGATCGGATAGCGGGAGTTCGGAGGAAAAACTGTTTTTT. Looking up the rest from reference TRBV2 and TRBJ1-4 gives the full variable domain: EPEVTQTPSHQVTQMGQEVILRCVPISNHLYFYWYRQILGQKVEFLVSFYNNEISEKSEIFDDQFSVERPDGSNFTLKIRSTKLEDSAMYFCARSDSGSSEEKLFFGSGTQLSVL.

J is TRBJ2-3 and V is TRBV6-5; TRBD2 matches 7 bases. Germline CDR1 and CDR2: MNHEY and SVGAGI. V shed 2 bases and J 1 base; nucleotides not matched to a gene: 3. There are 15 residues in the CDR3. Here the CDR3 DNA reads TGTGCCAGCAGTTACGTTGCGGGGGGCACAGATACGCAGTATTTT. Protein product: CASSYVAGGTDTQYF.

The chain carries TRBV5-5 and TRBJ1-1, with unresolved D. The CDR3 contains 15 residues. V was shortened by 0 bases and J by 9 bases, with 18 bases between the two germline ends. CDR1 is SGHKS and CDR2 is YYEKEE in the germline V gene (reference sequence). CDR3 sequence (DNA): TGTGCCAGCAGCTTGGTGGTGGGCAGTCGCAACCAAGCTTTCTTT. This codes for CASSLVVGSRNQAFF.

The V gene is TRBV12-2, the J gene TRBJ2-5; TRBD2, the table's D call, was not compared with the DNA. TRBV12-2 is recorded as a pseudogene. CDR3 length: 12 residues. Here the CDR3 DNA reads TGTGCAATCTCCTTAAAGCGGGAGACCCAGTACTTC. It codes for CAISLKRETQYF.

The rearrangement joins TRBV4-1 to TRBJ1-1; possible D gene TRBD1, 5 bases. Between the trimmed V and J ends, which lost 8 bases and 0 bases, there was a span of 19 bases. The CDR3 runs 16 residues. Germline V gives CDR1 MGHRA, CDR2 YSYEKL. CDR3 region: CASGLEEGIVNTEAFF. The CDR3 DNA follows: TGCGCCAGCGGTCTGGAGGAGGGGATAGTGAACACTGAAGCTTTCTTT.

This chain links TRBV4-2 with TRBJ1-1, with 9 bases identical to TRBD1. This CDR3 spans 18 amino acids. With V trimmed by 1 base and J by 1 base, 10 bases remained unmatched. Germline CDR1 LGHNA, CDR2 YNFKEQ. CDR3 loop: CASSQGDRVEGANTEAFF. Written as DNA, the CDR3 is TGTGCCAGCAGCCAAGGGGACAGGGTGGAAGGTGCGAACACTGAAGCTTTCTTT.

The CDR3 DNA reads TGTGCCAGTACCACCGCTGACAGGGGGAGTGAAAAACTGTTTTTT. It yields the protein CASTTADRGSEKLFF. This chain uses TRBV19 with TRBJ1-4; 9 nucleotides agree with TRBD1. The V segment lost 7 bases and the J segment 7 bases; nucleotides outside the gene matches: 10. The V gene's germline CDR1 is LNHDA and CDR2 SQIVND (reference sequence). The CDR3 length is 15 residues. The full variable domain, rest sourced from reference TRBV19 and TRBJ1-4, is DGGITQSPKYLFRKEGQNVTLSCEQNLNHDAMYWYRQDPGQGLRLIYYSQIVNDFQKGDIAEGYSVSREKKESFPLTVTSAQKNPTAFYLCASTTADRGSEKLFFGSGTQLSVL.

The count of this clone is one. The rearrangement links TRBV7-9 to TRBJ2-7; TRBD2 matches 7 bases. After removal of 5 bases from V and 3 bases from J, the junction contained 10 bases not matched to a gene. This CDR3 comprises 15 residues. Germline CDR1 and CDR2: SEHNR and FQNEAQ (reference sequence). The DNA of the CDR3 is TGTGCCAGCAGCGCCGTGGGGCGCGGGGGCTACGAGCAGTACTTC. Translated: CASSAVGRGGYEQYF.

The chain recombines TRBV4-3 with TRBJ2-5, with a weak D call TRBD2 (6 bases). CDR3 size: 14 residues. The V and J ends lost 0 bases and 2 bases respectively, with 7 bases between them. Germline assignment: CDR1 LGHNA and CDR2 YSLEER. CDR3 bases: TGCGCCAGCAGCCAAGAGGAGGGGCAAGAGACCCAGTACTTC. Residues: CASSQEEGQETQYF.

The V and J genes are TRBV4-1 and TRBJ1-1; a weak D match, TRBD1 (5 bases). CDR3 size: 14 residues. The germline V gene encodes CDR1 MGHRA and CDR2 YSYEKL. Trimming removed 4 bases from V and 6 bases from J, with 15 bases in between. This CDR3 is CASSPGGSRPEAFF. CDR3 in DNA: TGCGCCAGCAGCCCGGGGGGAAGCAGACCTGAAGCTTTCTTT.

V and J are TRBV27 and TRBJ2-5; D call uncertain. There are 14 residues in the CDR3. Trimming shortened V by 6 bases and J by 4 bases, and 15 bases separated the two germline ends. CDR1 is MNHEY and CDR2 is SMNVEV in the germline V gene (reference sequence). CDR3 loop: CASSPSSLLETQYF. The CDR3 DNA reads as TGTGCCAGCAGCCCTTCGTCTCTGTTAGAGACCCAGTACTTC.

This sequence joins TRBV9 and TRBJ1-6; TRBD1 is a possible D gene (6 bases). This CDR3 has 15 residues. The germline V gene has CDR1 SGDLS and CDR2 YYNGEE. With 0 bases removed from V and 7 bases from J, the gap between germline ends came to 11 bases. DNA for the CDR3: TGTGCCAGCAGCGTAGAGCCAGGGGTGAATTCACCCCTCCACTTT. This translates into CASSVEPGVNSPLHF.

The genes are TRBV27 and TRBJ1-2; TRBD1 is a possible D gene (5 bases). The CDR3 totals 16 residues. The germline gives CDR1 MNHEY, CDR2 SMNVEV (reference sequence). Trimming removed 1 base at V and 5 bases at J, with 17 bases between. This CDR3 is CASSLCGANFIYGYTF. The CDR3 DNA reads TGTGCCAGCAGTTTATGCGGGGCCAACTTCATTTATGGCTACACCTTC.

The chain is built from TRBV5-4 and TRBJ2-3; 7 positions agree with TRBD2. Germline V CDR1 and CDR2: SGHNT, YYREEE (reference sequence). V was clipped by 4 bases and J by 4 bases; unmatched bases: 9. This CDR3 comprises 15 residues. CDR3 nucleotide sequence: TGTGCCAGCAGCACCGGACTAGTACCACCAGATACGCAGTATTTT. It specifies CASSTGLVPPDTQYF.

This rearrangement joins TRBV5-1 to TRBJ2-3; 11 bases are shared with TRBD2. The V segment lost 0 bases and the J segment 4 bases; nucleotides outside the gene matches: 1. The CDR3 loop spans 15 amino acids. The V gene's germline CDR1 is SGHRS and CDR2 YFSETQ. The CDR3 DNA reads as TGCGCCAGCAGCTTGGTTAGCGGGGGGGCAGATACGCAGTATTTT. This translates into CASSLVSGGADTQYF.

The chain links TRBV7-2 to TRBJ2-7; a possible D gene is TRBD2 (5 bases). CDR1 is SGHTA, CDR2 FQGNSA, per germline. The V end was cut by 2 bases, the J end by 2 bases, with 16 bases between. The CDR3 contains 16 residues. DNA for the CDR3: TGTGCCAGCAGCTTAACCCGGGCCCGAGGGCCCTACGAGCAGTACTTC. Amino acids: CASSLTRARGPYEQYF.